The sequence of this T cell receptor beta chain was determined in a study of CD8+ T cells in alopecia areata. CDR1 and CDR2 from the germline V gene are MDHEN and SYDVKM. The V and J ends lost 5 bases and 6 bases respectively, with 17 bases between them. The CDR3 is 14 residues long. Extracted from the samples, RNA was reverse transcribed into cDNA to serve as the sequencing template. Produced via immunoSEQ multiplex PCR; TCRdb's table is partial and in-frame only. The sample has about 110,000 clones, 50% to 60% seen once. The sequenced material came from NKG2D-low CD8+ T cells sorted from blood. The chain couples TRBV28 to TRBJ2-7, with a tentative D call TRBD2 (6 bases). The TCR was taken from a human donor with alopecia areata. The CDR3 loop is CASSRTTLFAEQYF. The CDR3 nucleotides are TGTGCCAGCAGTCGGACTACTCTATTCGCCGAGCAGTACTTC.